What follows are 11 T cell receptor beta chains derived from one specimen sequenced in a study of chemoradiotherapy in HPV16-positive cancers. Clones were read by immunoSEQ multiplex PCR, and TCRdb kept only the in-frame ones, dropping some. The repertoire has tens of thousands of clones, more than 65% of them found once; the top ten carry more than 5%. The sequencing used blood, collected from a patient who underwent chemoradiotherapy. All receptors derive from a human donor with HPV-associated anogenital cancer.

This clone came up a few times. The chain has TRBV25-1 and TRBJ1-2; 8 bases align to TRBD1. The CDR3 covers 14 residues. V shed 4 bases and J 6 bases; nucleotides not matched to a gene: 7. CDR1 and CDR2 (germline): MGHDK, SYGVNS. The CDR3, as DNA: TGTGCCAGCAGTGGGGGACAGGAGAGGAATGGCTACACCTTC. Amino acids: CASSGGQERNGYTF.

The V gene is TRBV5-4, the J gene TRBJ2-7; 9 nucleotides align to TRBD1. V trimming: 4 bases; J trimming: 4 bases; junction bases outside the gene matches: 9. This CDR3 has 15 residues. The V gene's germline CDR1 is SGHNT and CDR2 YYREEE (reference sequence). CDR3 region: CASSPGTGQGYEQYF. As DNA, the CDR3 is TGTGCCAGCAGCCCCGGGACGGGACAGGGATACGAGCAGTACTTC.

The chain employs TRBV19 and TRBJ2-2; D is perhaps TRBD1 or TRBD2 (6 bases each). Germline CDR1 is LNHDA and CDR2 is SQIVND (reference sequence). There are 14 residues in the CDR3. V gave up 4 bases and J gave up 5 bases, with 11 bases separating them. DNA for the CDR3: TGTGCCAGTAGTAGGGGGGCGCGGACCGGGGAGCTGTTTTTT. Protein sequence: CASSRGARTGELFF.

There are a few counts of this clone. V is TRBV2 and J is TRBJ1-1; possibly TRBD1 for D (6 bases). CDR1 is SNHLY, CDR2 FYNNEI, per germline. The V and J ends lost 9 bases and 0 bases respectively, with 14 bases between them. This CDR3 spans 14 amino acids. In DNA, the CDR3 is TGTGCCAGTTTCAACGACAGGATGAACACTGAAGCTTTCTTT. Translated: CASFNDRMNTEAFF.

The count of this clone is one. V and J are TRBV7-2 and TRBJ1-2; 7 bases are a match to TRBD1. CDR3 length: 18 residues. From germline, CDR1 is SGHTA and CDR2 FQGNSA. Germline trimming cut 6 bases from V and 2 bases from J; bases unmatched to any gene: 18. The CDR3 sequence is CASRPDRRTLVGNYGYTF. For the CDR3, the DNA is TGTGCCAGCAGGCCGGACAGGAGAACGTTAGTGGGAAACTATGGCTACACCTTC.

V and J are TRBV5-1 and TRBJ2-5; 9 nucleotides align to TRBD1. CDR1 is SGHRS, CDR2 YFSETQ, per germline. V was clipped by 0 bases and J by 4 bases; unmatched bases: 4. The CDR3 loop spans 15 amino acids. This chain's CDR3 is CASSLAQTGGETQYF. CDR3 in DNA: TGCGCCAGCAGCTTGGCCCAGACAGGGGGAGAGACCCAGTACTTC. The whole variable domain, remainder taken from reference TRBV5-1 and TRBJ2-5, is KAGVTQTPRYLIKTRGQQVTLSCSPISGHRSVSWYQQTPGQGLQFLFEYFSETQRNKGNFPGRFSGRQFSNSRSEMNVSTLELGDSALYLCASSLAQTGGETQYFGPGTRLLVL.

The chain has TRBV2 and TRBJ1-3; D uncertain. This CDR3 has 15 amino acids. The germline V gene has CDR1 SNHLY and CDR2 FYNNEI. V lost 8 bases to trimming and J lost 0 bases, with 14 bases between them. CDR3 coding DNA: TGTGCCAGCCGACCCGGGATTCTCTCTGGAAACACCATATATTTT. Its translation: CASRPGILSGNTIYF.

The chain couples TRBV14 to TRBJ1-3, with D uncertain. Between the trimmed V and J ends, which lost 0 bases and 7 bases, there was a span of 10 bases. The length of the CDR3 is 14 residues. CDR1 is SGHDN, CDR2 FVKESK, per germline. In DNA, the CDR3 is TGTGCCAGCAGCCAAGATTGGCTGGGCAACACCATATATTTT. It translates to CASSQDWLGNTIYF.

This chain uses TRBV9 with TRBJ1-2; D gene unclear. The ends were cut back, 0 bases at V and 0 bases at J, with 9 bases in the middle. Germline V gene lookup returns CDR1 SGDLS and CDR2 YYNGEE. This CDR3 has 15 amino acids. The CDR3 region has the DNA TGTGCCAGCAGCGTAGCGGCGCTAGCTAACTATGGCTACACCTTC. As protein: CASSVAALANYGYTF. The full variable domain, in which reference TRBV9 and TRBJ1-2 provide the parts outside the CDR3, is DSGVTQTPKHLITATGQRVTLRCSPRSGDLSVYWYQQSLDQGLQFLIQYYNGEERAKGNILERFSAQQFPDLHSELNLSSLELGDSALYFCASSVAALANYGYTFGSGTRLTVV.

This clone was detected once. The J gene is TRBJ2-7, the V gene TRBV14, with 9 bases aligning to TRBD2. J was trimmed by 3 bases and V by 4 bases; bases with no gene match: 10. This CDR3 has 16 amino acids. CDR1 is SGHDN and CDR2 is FVKESK in the germline V gene. Written as DNA, the CDR3 is TGTGCCAGCAGCCCGCGGGGTAGCGGGGGCCTCTACGAGCAGTACTTC. Translating gives CASSPRGSGGLYEQYF.

This chain joins TRBV2 and TRBJ1-5; D may be TRBD1 (5 bases). This CDR3 spans 13 amino acids. CDR1 and CDR2 from the germline V gene are SNHLY and FYNNEI. V lost 7 bases and J lost 5, with 12 bases in between. CDR3 in DNA: TGTGCCAGCACACTGGGCAGGGATCAGCCCCAGCATTTT. It specifies CASTLGRDQPQHF.